This T cell receptor beta chain was recovered during a study of shared clonotypes between healthy human individuals. Some clones are missing from TCRdb's copy, which holds only in-frame ones; the method was immunoSEQ multiplex PCR. The sample consists of some 1,100,000 clones, 75% to 80% of them appearing once. Germline V gene lookup returns CDR1 MGHRA and CDR2 YSYEKL. Trimming cost V 3 bases and J 6 bases; bases outside gene matches: 12. CDR3 length equals 17 residues. This rearrangement joins TRBV4-1 to TRBJ2-3; 10 nucleotides align to TRBD2. This TCR came from a man between 18 and 29 years old in good health. Some clones in this sample may be carry-over from other donors' samples. The specimen was memory CD4+ T cells from PBMCs. Subset of the sample: CD45RA-negative fraction. CDR3 sequence (DNA): TGCGCCAGCAGCCAGATTGTTCAGCGGGAGGGGGCTGATACGCAGTATTTT. Translated: CASSQIVQREGADTQYF.